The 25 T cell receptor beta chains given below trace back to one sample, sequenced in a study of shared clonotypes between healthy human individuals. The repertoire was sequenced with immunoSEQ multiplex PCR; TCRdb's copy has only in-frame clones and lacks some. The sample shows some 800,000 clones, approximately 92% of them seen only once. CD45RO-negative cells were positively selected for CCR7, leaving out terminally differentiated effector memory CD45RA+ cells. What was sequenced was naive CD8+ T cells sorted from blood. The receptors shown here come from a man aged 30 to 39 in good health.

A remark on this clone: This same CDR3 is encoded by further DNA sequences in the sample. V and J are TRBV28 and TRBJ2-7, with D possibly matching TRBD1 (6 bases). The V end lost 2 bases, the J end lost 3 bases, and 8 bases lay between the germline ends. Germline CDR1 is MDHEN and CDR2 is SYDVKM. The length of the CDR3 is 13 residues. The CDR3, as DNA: TGTGCCAGCAGTTTACAGGGGAACTACGAGCAGTACTTC. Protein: CASSLQGNYEQYF. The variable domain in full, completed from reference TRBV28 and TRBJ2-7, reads DVKVTQSSRYLVKRTGEKVFLECVQDMDHENMFWYRQDPGLGLRLIYFSYDVKMKEKGDIPEGYSVSREKKERFSLILESASTNQTSMYLCASSLQGNYEQYFGPGTRLTVT.

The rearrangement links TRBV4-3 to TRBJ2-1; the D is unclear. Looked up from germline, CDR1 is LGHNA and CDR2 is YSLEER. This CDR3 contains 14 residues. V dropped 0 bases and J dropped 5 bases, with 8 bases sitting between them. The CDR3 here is CASSQERADNEQFF. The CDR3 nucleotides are TGCGCCAGCAGCCAAGAACGGGCGGACAATGAGCAGTTCTTC.

The CDR3 is CASSQGGPINEQFF. The CDR3 nucleotides are TGCGCCAGCAGCCAAGGGGGACCCATCAATGAGCAGTTCTTC. The chain recombines TRBV4-1 with TRBJ2-1, with D perhaps being TRBD1 or TRBD2 (5 bases each). Germline CDR1 reads MGHRA; CDR2 reads YSYEKL. Trimming cost V 1 base and J 6 bases, with 10 bases left between them. This CDR3 comprises 14 residues.

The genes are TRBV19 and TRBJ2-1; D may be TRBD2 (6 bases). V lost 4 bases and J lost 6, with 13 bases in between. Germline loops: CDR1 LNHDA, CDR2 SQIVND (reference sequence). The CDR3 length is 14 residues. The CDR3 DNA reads TGTGCCAGTAGTACCGGGGGTGGAGGCAATGAGCAGTTCTTC. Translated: CASSTGGGGNEQFF.

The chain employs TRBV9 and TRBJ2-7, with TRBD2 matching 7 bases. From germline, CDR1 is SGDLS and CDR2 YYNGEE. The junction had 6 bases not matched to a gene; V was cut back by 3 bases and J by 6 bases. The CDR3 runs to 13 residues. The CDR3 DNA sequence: TGTGCCAGCAGCGCTAGAACTAGCGTCGAGCAGTACTTC. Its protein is CASSARTSVEQYF. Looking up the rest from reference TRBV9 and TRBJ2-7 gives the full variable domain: DSGVTQTPKHLITATGQRVTLRCSPRSGDLSVYWYQQSLDQGLQFLIQYYNGEERAKGNILERFSAQQFPDLHSELNLSSLELGDSALYFCASSARTSVEQYFGPGTRLTVT.

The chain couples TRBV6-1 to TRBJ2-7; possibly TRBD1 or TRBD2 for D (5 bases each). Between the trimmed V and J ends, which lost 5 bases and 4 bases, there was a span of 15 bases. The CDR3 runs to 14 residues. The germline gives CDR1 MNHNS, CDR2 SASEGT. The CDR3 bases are TGTGCCAGCAGTCCGATGGGGGTTCCGTACGAGCAGTACTTC. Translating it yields CASSPMGVPYEQYF.

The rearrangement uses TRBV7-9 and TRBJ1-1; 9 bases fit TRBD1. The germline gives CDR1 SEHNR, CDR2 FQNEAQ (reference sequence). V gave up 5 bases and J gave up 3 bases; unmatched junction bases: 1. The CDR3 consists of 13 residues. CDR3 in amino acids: CASSRTGDTEAFF. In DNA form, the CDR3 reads TGTGCCAGCAGCCGGACAGGGGACACTGAAGCTTTCTTT.

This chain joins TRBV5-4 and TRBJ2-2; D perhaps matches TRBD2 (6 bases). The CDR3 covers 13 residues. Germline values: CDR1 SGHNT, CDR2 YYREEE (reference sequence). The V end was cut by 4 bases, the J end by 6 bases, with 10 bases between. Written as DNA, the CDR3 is TGTGCCAGCAGCCCCGGAGGGGCCGGGGAGCTGTTTTTT. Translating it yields CASSPGGAGELFF.

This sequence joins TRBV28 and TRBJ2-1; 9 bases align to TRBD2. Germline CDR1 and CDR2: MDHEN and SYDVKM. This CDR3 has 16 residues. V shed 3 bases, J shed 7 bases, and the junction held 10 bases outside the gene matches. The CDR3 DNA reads TGTGCCAGCAGTTTCCCAATTGGACTAGCGAAGAATGAGCAGTTCTTC. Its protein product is CASSFPIGLAKNEQFF.

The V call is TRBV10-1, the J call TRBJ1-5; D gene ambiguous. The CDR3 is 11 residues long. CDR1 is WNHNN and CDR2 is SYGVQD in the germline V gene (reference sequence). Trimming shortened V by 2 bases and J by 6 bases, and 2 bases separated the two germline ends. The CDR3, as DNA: TGCGCCAGCAGTGAGATTCAGCCCCAGCATTTT. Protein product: CASSEIQPQHF.

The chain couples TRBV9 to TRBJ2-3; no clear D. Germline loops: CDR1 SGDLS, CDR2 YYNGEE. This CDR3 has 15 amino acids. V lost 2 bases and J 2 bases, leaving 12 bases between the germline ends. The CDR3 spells CASSVPAGNTDTQYF. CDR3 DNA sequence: TGTGCCAGCAGCGTTCCCGCAGGTAACACAGATACGCAGTATTTT.

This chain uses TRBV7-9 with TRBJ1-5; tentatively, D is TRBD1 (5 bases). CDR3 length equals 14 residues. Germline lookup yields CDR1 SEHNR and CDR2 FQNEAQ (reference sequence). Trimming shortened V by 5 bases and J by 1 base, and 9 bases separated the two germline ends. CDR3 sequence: CASSPAGSNQPQHF. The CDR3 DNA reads TGTGCCAGCAGCCCAGCAGGGAGCAATCAGCCCCAGCATTTT.

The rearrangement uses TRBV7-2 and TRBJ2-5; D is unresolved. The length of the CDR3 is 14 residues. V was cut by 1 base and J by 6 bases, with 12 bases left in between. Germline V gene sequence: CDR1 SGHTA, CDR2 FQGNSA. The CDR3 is CASSLGARQKTQYF. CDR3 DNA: TGTGCCAGCAGCTTAGGGGCCCGCCAGAAGACCCAGTACTTC.

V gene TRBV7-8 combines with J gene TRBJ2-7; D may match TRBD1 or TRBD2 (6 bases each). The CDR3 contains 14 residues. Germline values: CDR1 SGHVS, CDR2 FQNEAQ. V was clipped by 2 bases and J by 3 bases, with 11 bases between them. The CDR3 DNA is TGTGCCAGCAGCTTAAGGGGGGCCCACTACGAGCAGTACTTC. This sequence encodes CASSLRGAHYEQYF. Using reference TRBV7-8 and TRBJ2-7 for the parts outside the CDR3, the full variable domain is GAGVSQSPRYKVAKRGQDVALRCDPISGHVSLFWYQQALGQGPEFLTYFQNEAQLDKSGLPSDRFFAERPEGSVSTLKIQRTQQEDSAVYLCASSLRGAHYEQYFGPGTRLTVT.

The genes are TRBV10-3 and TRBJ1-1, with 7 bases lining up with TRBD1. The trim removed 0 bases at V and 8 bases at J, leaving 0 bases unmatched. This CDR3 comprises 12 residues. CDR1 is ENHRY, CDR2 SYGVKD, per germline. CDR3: CAISESTGEAFF. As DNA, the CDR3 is TGTGCCATCAGTGAGTCGACAGGGGAAGCTTTCTTT.

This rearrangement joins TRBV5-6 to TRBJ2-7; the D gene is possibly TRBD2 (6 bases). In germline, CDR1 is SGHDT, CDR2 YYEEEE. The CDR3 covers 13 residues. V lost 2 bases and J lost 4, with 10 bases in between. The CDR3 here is CASSLQRAYEQYF. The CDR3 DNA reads TGTGCCAGCAGCTTACAGCGGGCGTACGAGCAGTACTTC.

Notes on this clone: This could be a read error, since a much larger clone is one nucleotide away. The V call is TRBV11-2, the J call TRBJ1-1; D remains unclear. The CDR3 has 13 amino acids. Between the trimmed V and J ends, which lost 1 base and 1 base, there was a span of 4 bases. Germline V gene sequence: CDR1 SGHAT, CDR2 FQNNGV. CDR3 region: CASSLAANTEAFF. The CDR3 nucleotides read TGTGCCAGCAGCTTAGCGGCGAACACTGAAGCTTTCTTT. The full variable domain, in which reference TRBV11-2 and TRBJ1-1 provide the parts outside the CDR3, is EAGVAQSPRYKIIEKRQSVAFWCNPISGHATLYWYQQILGQGPKLLIQFQNNGVVDDSQLPKDRFSAERLKGVDSTLKIQPAKLEDSAVYLCASSLAANTEAFFGQGTRLTVV.

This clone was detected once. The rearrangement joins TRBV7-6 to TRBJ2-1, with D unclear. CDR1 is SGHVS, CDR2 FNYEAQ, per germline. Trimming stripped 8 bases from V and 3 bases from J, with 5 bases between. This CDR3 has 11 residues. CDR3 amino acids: CASQNYNEQFF. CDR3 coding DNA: TGTGCCAGCCAAAACTACAATGAGCAGTTCTTC. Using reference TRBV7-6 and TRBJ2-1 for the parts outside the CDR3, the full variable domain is GAGVSQSPRYKVTKRGQDVALRCDPISGHVSLYWYRQALGQGPEFLTYFNYEAQQDKSGLPNDRFSAERPEGSISTLTIQRTEQRDSAMYRCASQNYNEQFFGPGTRLTVL.

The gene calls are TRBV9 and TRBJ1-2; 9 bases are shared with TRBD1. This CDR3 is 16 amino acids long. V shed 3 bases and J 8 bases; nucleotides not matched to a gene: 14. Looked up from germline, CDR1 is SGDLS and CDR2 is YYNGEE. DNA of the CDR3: TGTGCCAGCAGCGCTCGGCCGGGACAGGGAACGGGGGGCTACACCTTC. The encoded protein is CASSARPGQGTGGYTF.

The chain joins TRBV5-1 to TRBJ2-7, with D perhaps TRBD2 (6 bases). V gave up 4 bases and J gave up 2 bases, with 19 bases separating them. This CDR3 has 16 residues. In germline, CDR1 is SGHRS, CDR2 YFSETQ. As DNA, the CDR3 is TGCGCCAGCAGCCTCGGGACTGCGGGCATGACCTACGAGCAGTACTTC. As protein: CASSLGTAGMTYEQYF. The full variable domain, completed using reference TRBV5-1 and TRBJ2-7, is KAGVTQTPRYLIKTRGQQVTLSCSPISGHRSVSWYQQTPGQGLQFLFEYFSETQRNKGNFPGRFSGRQFSNSRSEMNVSTLELGDSALYLCASSLGTAGMTYEQYFGPGTRLTVT.

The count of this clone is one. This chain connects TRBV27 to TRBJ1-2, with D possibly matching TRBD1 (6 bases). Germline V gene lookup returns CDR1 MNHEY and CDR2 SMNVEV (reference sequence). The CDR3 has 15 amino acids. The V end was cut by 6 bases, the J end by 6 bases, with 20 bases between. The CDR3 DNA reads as TGTGCCAGCAGCCGATACAGGGCGGGAGGGAATGGCTACACCTTC. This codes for CASSRYRAGGNGYTF.

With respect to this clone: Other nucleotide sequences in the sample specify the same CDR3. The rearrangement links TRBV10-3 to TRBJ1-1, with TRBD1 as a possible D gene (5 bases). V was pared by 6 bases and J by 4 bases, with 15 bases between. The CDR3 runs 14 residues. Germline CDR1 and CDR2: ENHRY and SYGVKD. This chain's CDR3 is CAISGTGGGTEAFF. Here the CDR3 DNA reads TGTGCCATCAGCGGGACCGGTGGGGGCACTGAAGCTTTCTTT.

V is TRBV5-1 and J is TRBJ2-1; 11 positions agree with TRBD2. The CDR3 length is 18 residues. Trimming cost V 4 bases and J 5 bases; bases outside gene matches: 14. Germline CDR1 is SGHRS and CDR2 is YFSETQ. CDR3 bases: TGCGCCAGCAGCCAGTCAGTAGCGGGAGGGCCATTCCACAATGAGCAGTTCTTC. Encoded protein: CASSQSVAGGPFHNEQFF.

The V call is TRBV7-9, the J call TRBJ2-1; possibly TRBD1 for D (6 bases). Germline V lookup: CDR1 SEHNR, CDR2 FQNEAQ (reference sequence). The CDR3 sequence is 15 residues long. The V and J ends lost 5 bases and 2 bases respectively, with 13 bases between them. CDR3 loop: CASSPGTLPYNEQFF. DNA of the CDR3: TGTGCCAGCAGCCCCGGGACACTTCCCTACAATGAGCAGTTCTTC. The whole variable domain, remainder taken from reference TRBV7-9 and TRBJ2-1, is DTGVSQNPRHKITKRGQNVTFRCDPISEHNRLYWYRQTLGQGPEFLTYFQNEAQLEKSRLLSDRFSAERPKGSFSTLEIQRTEQGDSAMYLCASSPGTLPYNEQFFGPGTRLTVL.

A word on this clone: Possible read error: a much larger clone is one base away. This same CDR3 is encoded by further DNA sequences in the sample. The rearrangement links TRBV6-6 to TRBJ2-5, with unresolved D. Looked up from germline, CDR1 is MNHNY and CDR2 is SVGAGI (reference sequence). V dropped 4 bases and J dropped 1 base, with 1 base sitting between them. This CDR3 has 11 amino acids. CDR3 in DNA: TGTGCCAGCAGTTCCCAAGAGACCCAGTACTTC. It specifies CASSSQETQYF.